The 15 T cell receptor beta chains in this list originate from one sample, sequenced in a study of beta chain features in type 1 diabetes (dated by TCRdb to between 2017 and 2018). Study-wide findings and limitations: A moderate but significant shortening of TCRB CDR3 length was observed in type 1 diabetes patients in all four CD4+ subsets.

Receptor libraries were prepared by the immunoSEQ multiplex PCR assay. The entire isolated RNA was reverse transcribed using the High Capacity cDNA Reverse Transcription Kit, and thus expressed TCRB transcripts were sequenced. TCRdb took over this immuneACCESS table, retaining in-frame rearrangements with V and J assigned. Such tables are incomplete; in checked studies, under half of the missing clones stem from an unresolved V gene, and the remainder is unexplained. This sample has 640,000 or so clones in its table, and roughly 13% of those were observed once. Together, the top ten hold around 0.022% of the sample. Their recognized antigens are unknown. What was sequenced was naive CD4+ T cells from blood. The cell subset or site label here, explained by the study, means: true naive CD4+ T cells. These receptors all come from a man younger than 30 with type 1 diabetes.

In the case of this clone: Distinct nucleotide sequences in the sample also encode this CDR3. The J gene is TRBJ1-1, the V gene TRBV6-5; D ambiguous. The V end lost 6 bases, the J end lost 2 bases, and 4 bases lay between the germline ends. Germline assignment: CDR1 MNHEY and CDR2 SVGAGI. The CDR3 runs 11 residues. DNA of the CDR3: TGTGCCAGCAGACGCAACACTGAAGCTTTCTTT. Translation: CASRRNTEAFF.

The rearrangement links TRBV11-3 to TRBJ2-7; the D gene is possibly TRBD1 (6 bases). Germline V lookup: CDR1 SGHNT, CDR2 YENEEA. The CDR3 length is 14 residues. Trimming shortened V by 4 bases and J by 2 bases, and 12 bases separated the two germline ends. The chain's CDR3 is CASSSRTDPYEQYF. CDR3 sequence (DNA): TGTGCCAGCAGCTCCCGGACAGACCCCTACGAGCAGTACTTC.

The rearrangement links TRBV15 to TRBJ2-5; D possibly corresponds to TRBD1 (6 bases). The CDR3 has 15 residues. The germline gives CDR1 LNHNV, CDR2 YYDKDF (reference sequence). Trimming shortened V by 3 bases and J by 5 bases, and 16 bases separated the two germline ends. CDR3 residues: CATSRDPGARETQYF. The CDR3 region has the DNA TGTGCCACCAGCAGGGACCCAGGGGCTCGGGAGACCCAGTACTTC. The full variable domain, its missing parts supplied by reference TRBV15 and TRBJ2-5, is DAMVIQNPRYQVTQFGKPVTLSCSQTLNHNVMYWYQQKSSQAPKLLFHYYDKDFNNEADTPDNFQSRRPNTSFCFLDIRSPGLGDTAMYLCATSRDPGARETQYFGPGTRLLVL.

The chain has TRBV27 and TRBJ2-5; perhaps D is TRBD1 or TRBD2 (5 bases each). CDR3 size: 14 residues. Trimming shortened V by 3 bases and J by 5 bases, and 13 bases separated the two germline ends. Germline CDR1 MNHEY, CDR2 SMNVEV (reference sequence). CDR3 in amino acids: CASSLRAGFETQYF. The CDR3 DNA reads TGTGCCAGCAGTTTGAGGGCAGGGTTCGAGACCCAGTACTTC.

The chain uses TRBV4-1 and TRBJ1-2, with TRBD1 as a possible D gene (5 bases). The CDR3 length is 15 residues. With 4 bases removed from V and 2 bases from J, the gap between germline ends came to 14 bases. Germline CDR1 MGHRA, CDR2 YSYEKL. The CDR3 sequence is CASSLNGAPNYGYTF. The CDR3 nucleotides read TGCGCCAGCAGCCTTAACGGGGCCCCCAACTATGGCTACACCTTC.

This clone was counted between two and nine times. CDR3 coding DNA: TGTGCCAGCAGTTACGACCCGGATGAGCAGTTCTTC. Protein: CASSYDPDEQFF. The chain carries TRBV6-5 and TRBJ2-1; D not resolved. V was pared by 2 bases and J by 8 bases, with 7 bases between. CDR1 and CDR2 from the germline V gene are MNHEY and SVGAGI. The CDR3 consists of 12 residues.

This clone occurred a few times. The chain combines TRBV5-1 with TRBJ2-3; TRBD1 matches 7 bases. The germline gives CDR1 SGHRS, CDR2 YFSETQ. V trimming: 0 bases; J trimming: 2 bases; junction bases outside the gene matches: 6. CDR3 length: 16 amino acids. CDR3 sequence: CASSLVRGRLTDTQYF. The CDR3 nucleotides read TGCGCCAGCAGCTTGGTGAGGGGGCGACTCACAGATACGCAGTATTTT.

The rearrangement links TRBV5-1 to TRBJ2-7, with a weak D call TRBD1 (5 bases). V was trimmed by 4 bases and J by 7 bases, leaving 18 bases between them. This CDR3 region has 14 residues. Per germline, CDR1 SGHRS and CDR2 YFSETQ. In nucleotides, the CDR3 is TGCGCCAGCAGCACCTACGACGACAGTCGGGAGCAGTACTTC. This encodes CASSTYDDSREQYF.

The rearrangement links TRBV7-2 to TRBJ1-2; no firm D call. V was trimmed by 2 bases and J by 2 bases, leaving 15 bases between them. CDR3 length: 16 residues. Germline V gene lookup returns CDR1 SGHTA and CDR2 FQGNSA. The CDR3 here is CASSLTGAPGNYGYTF. The CDR3 DNA is TGTGCCAGCAGCTTAACGGGAGCCCCCGGGAACTATGGCTACACCTTC. The full variable domain, its missing parts supplied by reference TRBV7-2 and TRBJ1-2, is GAGVSQSPSNKVTEKGKDVELRCDPISGHTALYWYRQSLGQGLEFLIYFQGNSAPDKSGLPSDRFSAERTGGSVSTLTIQRTQQEDSAVYLCASSLTGAPGNYGYTFGSGTRLTVV.

The V gene is TRBV19, the J gene TRBJ1-5; D uncertain. Trimming removed 4 bases from V and 5 bases from J, with 9 bases in between. CDR1 is LNHDA, CDR2 SQIVND, per germline (reference sequence). This CDR3 is built from 13 residues. The CDR3 sequence: CASSTTTDQPQHF. CDR3 DNA: TGTGCCAGTAGTACGACGACTGATCAGCCCCAGCATTTT. The full variable domain, in which reference TRBV19 and TRBJ1-5 provide the parts outside the CDR3, is DGGITQSPKYLFRKEGQNVTLSCEQNLNHDAMYWYRQDPGQGLRLIYYSQIVNDFQKGDIAEGYSVSREKKESFPLTVTSAQKNPTAFYLCASSTTTDQPQHFGDGTRLSIL.

The chain employs TRBV6-1 and TRBJ1-5, with D unclear. This CDR3 is 13 amino acids long. Germline CDR1 MNHNS, CDR2 SASEGT. V shed 1 base and J shed 9 bases, with 10 bases lying between them. CDR3 sequence: CASSEVADWPQHF. CDR3 nucleotides: TGTGCCAGCAGTGAAGTAGCTGATTGGCCCCAGCATTTT.

The V call is TRBV12-5, the J call TRBJ2-3; D tentatively fits TRBD1 or TRBD2 (5 bases each). Trimming took off 6 bases at V and 5 bases at J, with 15 bases between the two ends. Looked up from germline, CDR1 is LGHNT and CDR2 is FRNRAP. This CDR3 comprises 14 residues. CDR3 nucleotide sequence: TGTGCTAGTGGGTGGGACGCCCCGGGAGATACGCAGTATTTT. Amino acid sequence: CASGWDAPGDTQYF.

This clone has a handful of counts. Other DNA sequences from this sample encode an identical CDR3 as well. This sequence joins TRBV14 and TRBJ1-2, with D unresolved. The germline CDR1 and CDR2 sequences are SGHDN and FVKESK. The CDR3 spans 13 residues. Trimming stripped 1 base from V and 8 bases from J, with 11 bases between. CDR3 in DNA: TGTGCCAGCAGCCAAGTCTCTCGGCAGGGCTACACCTTC. Amino acids: CASSQVSRQGYTF. Using reference TRBV14 and TRBJ1-2 for the parts outside the CDR3, the full variable domain is EAGVTQFPSHSVIEKGQTVTLRCDPISGHDNLYWYRRVMGKEIKFLLHFVKESKQDESGMPNNRFLAERTGGTYSTLKVQPAELEDSGVYFCASSQVSRQGYTFGSGTRLTVV.

CDR3 DNA: TGCAGCGTTGGTGAGGGCAGGGGCTATGGCTACACCTTC. Translated: CSVGEGRGYGYTF. V is TRBV29-1 and J is TRBJ1-2; weak D call: TRBD1 (6 bases). Trimming cost V 4 bases and J 4 bases, with 13 bases left between them. The germline CDR1 and CDR2 sequences are SQVTM and ANQGSEA. The CDR3 contains 13 residues.

V gene TRBV23-1 combines with J gene TRBJ1-1; no definite D call. TRBV23-1 is identified as an open reading frame with a role that is uncertain. CDR3 length: 13 residues. Trimming took off 2 bases at V and 7 bases at J, with 11 bases between the two ends. This CDR3 is CASSQIVSGEAFF. CDR3 DNA: TGCGCCAGCAGTCAAATCGTTTCTGGTGAAGCTTTCTTT.